Presented here are 10 T cell receptor beta chains from one specimen sequenced in a study of cytomegalovirus exposure and HLA in healthy donors. A multiplex PCR was run with 60 Vbeta primers and 13 Jbeta primers. TCRdb keeps only in-frame clones here, not all; method: immunoSEQ multiplex PCR. The sample holds about 110,000 clones, 10% to 15% seen once. The sequenced sample was PBMCs. All receptors come from a man aged 35-49 years in good health and CMV-seropositive.

The gene calls are TRBV19 and TRBJ2-5; TRBD2 aligns across 7 bases. CDR1 and CDR2 (germline): LNHDA, SQIVND (reference sequence). V was clipped by 4 bases and J by 2 bases; unmatched bases: 7. This CDR3 comprises 15 residues. This CDR3 is CASSNSGPQQETQYF. As DNA, the CDR3 is TGTGCCAGTAGTAATAGCGGGCCCCAACAAGAGACCCAGTACTTC.

The chain joins TRBV6-5 to TRBJ2-4; TRBD1 matches 10 bases. With 4 bases clipped from V and 15 bases from J, the junction kept 6 bases outside the gene matches. The CDR3 runs to 12 residues. Germline values: CDR1 MNHEY, CDR2 SVGAGI. The CDR3 DNA follows: TGTGCCAGCAGTTCCCAGGGACAGGGGTCGTACTTC. This sequence encodes CASSSQGQGSYF.

The chain uses TRBV2 and TRBJ2-5; 7 bases fit TRBD1. Germline assignment: CDR1 SNHLY and CDR2 FYNNEI. J gave up 11 bases and V 6 bases, and 6 bases lay outside the gene matches. This CDR3 region has 11 residues. For the CDR3, the DNA is TGTGCCAGCAGCGACAGGGTGGGGCAGTACTTC. The encoded protein is CASSDRVGQYF. Full variable domain (outside the CDR3, taken from reference TRBV2 and TRBJ2-5): EPEVTQTPSHQVTQMGQEVILRCVPISNHLYFYWYRQILGQKVEFLVSFYNNEISEKSEIFDDQFSVERPDGSNFTLKIRSTKLEDSAMYFCASSDRVGQYFGPGTRLLVL.

DNA for the CDR3: TGTGCCATCAGTTTAACAGGGGACACCGGGGAGCTGTTTTTT. This gives the protein CAISLTGDTGELFF. This rearrangement joins TRBV10-3 to TRBJ2-2; 7 bases are shared with TRBD1. The CDR3 runs 14 residues. V lost 5 bases and J lost 3; bases outside the gene matches: 3. In germline, CDR1 is ENHRY, CDR2 SYGVKD.

There are a few counts of this clone. The chain uses TRBV7-2 and TRBJ1-2; 7 bases are shared with TRBD1. This CDR3 spans 15 amino acids. Germline V gene data show CDR1 as SGHTA and CDR2 as FQGNSA. V trimming: 5 bases; J trimming: 3 bases; junction bases outside the gene matches: 9. CDR3 DNA: TGTGCCAGCAGCCTAAGGACAGGAACCGACTATGGCTACACCTTC. It translates to CASSLRTGTDYGYTF.

The chain joins TRBV6-1 to TRBJ2-1; TRBD2 matches 9 bases. The J segment lost 3 bases and the V segment lost 8 bases, leaving 8 bases of the junction unmatched. The V gene's germline CDR1 is MNHNS and CDR2 SASEGT. The CDR3 contains 15 residues. The DNA for the CDR3 is TGTGCCAGCCCCCCTCTAGCGGGGCACTACAATGAGCAGTTCTTC. It is translated as CASPPLAGHYNEQFF.

The chain has TRBV13 and TRBJ2-5, with TRBD2 as a possible D gene (6 bases). This CDR3 spans 17 amino acids. V lost 1 base to trimming and J lost 2 bases, with 17 bases between them. Germline lookup yields CDR1 PRHDT and CDR2 FYEKMQ (reference sequence). The CDR3 nucleotides are TGTGCCAGCAGCTTAGTTCGGGGGTCCGCGACTCAAGAGACCCAGTACTTC. Protein sequence: CASSLVRGSATQETQYF.

This clone was found a few times. The chain recombines TRBV29-1 with TRBJ1-4, with D perhaps matching TRBD1 (5 bases). V lost 6 bases, J lost 8 bases, and 16 bases lay in between. The CDR3 contains 13 residues. Per the germline V gene, CDR1 is SQVTM and CDR2 is ANQGSEA. CDR3 sequence (DNA): TGCAGCGTGGGGGGGGGATCGAGAGAAAAACTGTTTTTT. Amino acids: CSVGGGSREKLFF.

This clone has more than one count but fewer than ten. For the CDR3, the DNA is TGCGCCAGCAGTGAGGCGAGAGCGAGCTCCTACAATGAGCAGTTCTTC. This translates into CASSEARASSYNEQFF. J is TRBJ2-1 and V is TRBV10-1; no clear D. Germline loops: CDR1 WNHNN, CDR2 SYGVQD (reference sequence). V was clipped by 2 bases and J by 0 bases, with 11 bases between them. This CDR3 has 16 amino acids.

This clone was detected a few times. The rearrangement joins TRBV19 to TRBJ1-1, with D possibly being TRBD1 (5 bases). Per germline, CDR1 LNHDA and CDR2 SQIVND (reference sequence). The CDR3 contains 18 residues. V shed 5 bases and J shed 4 bases, with 26 bases lying between them. CDR3 sequence reads: CASSHAARGDPGGTEAFF. CDR3 nucleotide sequence: TGTGCCAGTAGTCATGCTGCCCGGGGGGACCCAGGAGGCACTGAAGCTTTCTTT.